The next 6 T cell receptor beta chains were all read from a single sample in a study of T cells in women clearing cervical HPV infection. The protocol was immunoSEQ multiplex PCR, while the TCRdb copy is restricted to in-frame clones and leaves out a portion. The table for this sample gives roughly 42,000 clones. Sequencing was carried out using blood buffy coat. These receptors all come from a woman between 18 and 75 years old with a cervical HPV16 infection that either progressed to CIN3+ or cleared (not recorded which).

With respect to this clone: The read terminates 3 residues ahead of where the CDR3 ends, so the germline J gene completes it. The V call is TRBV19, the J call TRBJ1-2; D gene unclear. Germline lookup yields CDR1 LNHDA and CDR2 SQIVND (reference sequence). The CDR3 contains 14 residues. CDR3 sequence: CASSAGGSSYDYTF. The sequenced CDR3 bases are TGTGCCAGTAGCGCGGGAGGGAGCTCCTACGAC.

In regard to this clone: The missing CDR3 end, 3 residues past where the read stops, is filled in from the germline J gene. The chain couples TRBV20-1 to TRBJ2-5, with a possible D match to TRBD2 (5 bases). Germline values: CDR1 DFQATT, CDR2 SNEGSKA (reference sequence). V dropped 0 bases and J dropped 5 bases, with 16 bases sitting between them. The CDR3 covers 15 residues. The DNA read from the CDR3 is TGCAGTGCTAGAGAGGTCGGGGTAATGAGGGAGACC. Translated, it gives CSAREVGVMRET. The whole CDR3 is CSAREVGVMRETQYF.

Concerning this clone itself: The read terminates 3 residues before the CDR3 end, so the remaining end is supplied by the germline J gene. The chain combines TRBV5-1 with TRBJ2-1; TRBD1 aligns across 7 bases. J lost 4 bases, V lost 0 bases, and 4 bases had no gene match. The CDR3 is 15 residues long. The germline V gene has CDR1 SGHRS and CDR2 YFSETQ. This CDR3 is CASSLDRGKYNEQFF. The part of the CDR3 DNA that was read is TGCGCCAGCAGCTTGGACAGGGGCAAATACAATGAG.

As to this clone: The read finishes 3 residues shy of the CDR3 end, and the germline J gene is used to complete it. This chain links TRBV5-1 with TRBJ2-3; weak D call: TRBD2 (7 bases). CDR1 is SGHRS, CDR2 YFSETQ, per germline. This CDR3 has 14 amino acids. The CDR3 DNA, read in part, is TGCGCCAGCCGTGGGGGGGCCGTCGGAGAGACG. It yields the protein CASRGGAVGET. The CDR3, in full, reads CASRGGAVGETQYF.

CDR3: CASSLSASFTGELFF. The covered CDR3 bases are TGTGCCAGCAGCTTATCGGCTAGTTTCACCGGGGAG. V gene TRBV11-2 combines with J gene TRBJ2-2; D remains unclear. The CDR3 end falls 3 residues outside the read, so it is completed with the germline J gene. Germline V gives CDR1 SGHAT, CDR2 FQNNGV. V dropped 2 bases and J dropped 4 bases, with 11 bases sitting between them. CDR3 size: 15 residues.

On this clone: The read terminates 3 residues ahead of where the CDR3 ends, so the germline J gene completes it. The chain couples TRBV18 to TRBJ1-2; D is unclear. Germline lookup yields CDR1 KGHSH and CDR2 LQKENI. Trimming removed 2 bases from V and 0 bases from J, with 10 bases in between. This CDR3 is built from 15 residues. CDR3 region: CASSPEPIANYGYTF. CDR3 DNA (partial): TGTGCCAGCTCACCAGAACCTATAGCTAACTATGGC.